The sequence of this T cell receptor (beta chain) was determined in a study of blood T cells in healthy people across ages (dated by TCRdb to between 2015 and 2016). The study in broad terms: In model experiments, roughly one uniquely barcoded TCR beta cDNA molecule per two T cells was captured by template switching. To avoid experimental bias, donors of different ages were spread randomly across the sequencing lanes. The study measured age-related changes in TCR beta repertoire diversity using deep sequencing normalized with unique cDNA molecular identifiers. For two donors (one aged 18 to 30 and one aged 80 or older), the study analyzed two additional independent replicas of 1 million unique cDNA reads from the same blood draw. Donors were grouped into four age groups: young (average approximately 15 years), middle-aged (39), aged (around 62) and long-lived (about 89). The paper's findings and limits, for the study overall: There was a strong correlation between observed TCR beta diversity and the percentage of naive T cells measured by flow cytometry. Estimates of total diversity from one million sequenced T cells were regarded as lower bounds and underestimates. The long-lived group showed more naive CD4+ T cells, fewer expanded clones and increased TCR diversity than the aged group, suggesting age selection. Observed TCR beta diversity per million T cells fell roughly linearly with age, and a significant reduction was already apparent by age roughly 40. Bulk unsorted PBMC profiling prevented conclusive comparison of naive and antigen-experienced compartments. Donor CMV infection status was unknown, potentially confounding age-related changes in expanded clonotypes.

With respect to this clonotype: Its antigen is not yet known. Qualities for individual bases were not recorded, and no much larger clone is one base off.

The CDR3 covers 13 residues, taking in both the cysteine and the phenylalanine. Just the 39-base CDR3 DNA is kept, in frame starting at base 1. A distance of 7 bases separates the germline ends of V and J, which lose 2 bases and 0 bases respectively. Taken from the germline V gene, the CDR1 and CDR2 loops are SQVTM and ANQGSEA. The approximately 39 donors, aged about 6 to 90 years, were systemically healthy Caucasian individuals from Russia. About 10 milliliters of peripheral blood were drawn from each donor into EDTA-treated Vacutainer tubes. PBMCs were isolated by Ficoll-Paque density-gradient centrifugation, with at least 7 million obtained per sample. Trizol reagent was used to extract total RNA from PBMCs, with at least 6 micrograms per sample. For every donor, an aliquot of PBMCs went through flow cytometry to measure the percentages of naive CD45RAhigh/CD27high T cells. The library was generated by 5' RACE. Sequencer: Illumina HiSeq 2500. A second PCR of roughly 6 to 12 cycles was performed with a sample-barcoded 5' primer and a J-beta primer mix. A template-switch 5' adaptor carrying 12 random nucleotides introduced a unique molecular identifier onto each TCR beta cDNA molecule. Each sample yielded at least 3 million CDR3-containing paired-end reads. First-strand cDNA synthesis was performed from all RNA using the Mint cDNA synthesis kit, with priming by a TRBC-specific oligonucleotide. Following uracil-DNA glycosylase treatment, a first 18-cycle PCR with universal primers M1SS and BC2_uni_R was performed on all cDNA. In the original analysis: For normalization, 1 million high-quality reads were randomly selected from each sample, with every read carrying a distinct molecular identifier. Reads sharing molecular identifiers were discarded rather than binned into consensus sequences. CDR3 identification, clonotype clustering and error correction used MiTCR with a Q25 quality threshold and the strictest error-elimination algorithm. A nonparametric unseen species model with Euler transformation was used to estimate lower-bound total TCR beta diversity. Starting from the raw public reads, TCRdb applied fastp trimming at Q25, assembled clones with MiXCR and retained in-frame beta chains. Entries that share a CDR3 protein sequence are merged under the most common genes and DNA. The V and J calls here are based on TCRdb, not the publication. The sample includes roughly 830,000 distinct CDR3 sequences, with around 68% observed a single time. The ten biggest clones cover around a quarter of the sample.

Sequenced input: blood. This receptor was identified in a young man in good health. This sequence uses TRBV29-1 and TRBJ1-1; the D gene identity is not certain. The CDR3 region: CSVEQAMNTEAFF. The DNA sequence reads TGCAGCGTTGAACAGGCAATGAACACTGAAGCTTTCTTT.